This T cell receptor (beta chain) was identified during a study of T cells after somatic rescue of genetic block. The table came from immunoSEQ multiplex PCR; TCRdb's copy has only in-frame clones and leaves some out. The table includes 45,000 to 55,000 clones, roughly 96% detected once. Germline-derived CDR1 and CDR2 are SGDLS and YYNGEE. Trimming took 0 bases from V and 4 from J; bases not matched to a gene: 5. The CDR3 has 15 residues. Input material: peripheral blood mononuclear cells (PBMCs). V is TRBV9 and J is TRBJ2-3; 7 bases align to TRBD2. The TCR comes from a child under three years old. CDR3 nucleotides: TGTGCCAGCAGCGTAGGGGGGAGGGCCGCAGATACGCAGTATTTT. This gives the protein CASSVGGRAADTQYF. The whole variable domain, remainder taken from reference TRBV9 and TRBJ2-3, is DSGVTQTPKHLITATGQRVTLRCSPRSGDLSVYWYQQSLDQGLQFLIQYYNGEERAKGNILERFSAQQFPDLHSELNLSSLELGDSALYFCASSVGGRAADTQYFGPGTRLTVL.